The present entry profiles one T cell receptor (beta chain) with its context. Only in-frame clones appear in the TCRdb table, and some are missing; sequencing was by immunoSEQ multiplex PCR. The sample lists about 15,000 clones; around four fifths were seen once. This entry is derived from a study of T cells after posttransplantation cyclophosphamide. The ends lost 5 bases at V and 8 bases at J; junction bases unmatched: 14. CDR1 SGHVS and CDR2 FQNEAQ come from the germline V gene. The CDR3 spans 15 residues. The receptor comes from a man aged 50-59 years. The sequenced sample consisted of memory CD4+ T cells sorted from PBMCs. J is TRBJ1-2 and V is TRBV7-8; 7 nucleotides match TRBD1. The CDR3 DNA follows: TGTGCCAGCAGCCCGAACAGGGGTGGAAGGTCGGGCTACACCTTC. Translated, it gives CASSPNRGGRSGYTF. The whole variable domain, filled in from reference TRBV7-8 and TRBJ1-2, reads GAGVSQSPRYKVAKRGQDVALRCDPISGHVSLFWYQQALGQGPEFLTYFQNEAQLDKSGLPSDRFFAERPEGSVSTLKIQRTQQEDSAVYLCASSPNRGGRSGYTFGSGTRLTVV.